The present T cell receptor (beta chain) was sequenced within a study of post-analysis software for immune sequencing data. At the level of the study: Relapsing-remitting, secondary progressive and progressive-relapsing forms of multiple sclerosis all featured among disease courses. Study-wide points: Those with multiple sclerosis, the patient group, showed significantly lower normalized Chao1 diversity than controls. Controls had lower frequencies than patients of four or five TRBV segments, which included TRBV5-6, TRBV5-1 and TRBV20-1.

Per the germline V gene, CDR1 is SGHVS and CDR2 is FQNEAQ. Trimming shortened V by 0 bases and J by 11 bases, and 16 bases separated the two germline ends. There are 14 residues in the CDR3. Unique molecular identifiers had been added to the TCR beta cDNA libraries. TCRdb reprocessed the PCR reads with MiXCR, giving one entry per CDR3 protein. There are about 180,000 distinct CDR3 sequences in the sample; approximately 31% occur only once, and about 1.4% lies in the top ten. This clonotype has just a few counts. Antigen unknown. The clonotype was recovered from a girl under 18 with multiple sclerosis. The chain uses TRBV7-8 and TRBJ2-5; weak D call: TRBD2 (5 bases). Sequencing input: blood. The CDR3 protein is CASSLAEVYNEQYF. CDR3 nucleotide sequence: TGTGCCAGCAGCTTAGCGGAGGTCTACAATGAGCAGTACTTC.